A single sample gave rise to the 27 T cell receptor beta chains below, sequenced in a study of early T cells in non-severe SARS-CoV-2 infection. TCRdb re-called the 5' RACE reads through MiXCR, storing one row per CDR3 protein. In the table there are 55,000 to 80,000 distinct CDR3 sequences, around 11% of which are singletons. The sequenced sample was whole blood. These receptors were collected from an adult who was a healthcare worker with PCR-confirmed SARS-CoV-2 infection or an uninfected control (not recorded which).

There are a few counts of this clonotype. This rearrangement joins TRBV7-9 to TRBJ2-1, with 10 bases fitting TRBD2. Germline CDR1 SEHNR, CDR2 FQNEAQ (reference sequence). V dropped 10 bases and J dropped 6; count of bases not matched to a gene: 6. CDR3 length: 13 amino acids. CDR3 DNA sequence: TGTGCCACCGGACTAGCGGCAACCAATGAGCAGTTCTTC. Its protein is CATGLAATNEQFF. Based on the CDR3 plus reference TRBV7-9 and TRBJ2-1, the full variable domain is DTGVSQNPRHKITKRGQNVTFRCDPISEHNRLYWYRQTLGQGPEFLTYFQNEAQLEKSRLLSDRFSAERPKGSFSTLEIQRTEQGDSAMYLCATGLAATNEQFFGPGTRLTVL.

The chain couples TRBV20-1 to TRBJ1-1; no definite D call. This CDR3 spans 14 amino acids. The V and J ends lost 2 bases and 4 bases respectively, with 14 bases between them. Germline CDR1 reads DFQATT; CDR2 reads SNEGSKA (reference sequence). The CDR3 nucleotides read TGCAGTGCTAGAATGGCAGTAAGTTCCACTGAAGCTTTCTTT. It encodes CSARMAVSSTEAFF.

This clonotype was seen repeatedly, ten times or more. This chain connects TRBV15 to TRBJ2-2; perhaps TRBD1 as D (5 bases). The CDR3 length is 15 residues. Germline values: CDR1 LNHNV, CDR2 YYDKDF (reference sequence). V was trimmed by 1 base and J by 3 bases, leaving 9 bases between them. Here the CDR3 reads CATSRVAGHTGELFF. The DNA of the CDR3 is TGTGCCACCAGCAGAGTTGCAGGGCACACCGGGGAGCTGTTTTTT.

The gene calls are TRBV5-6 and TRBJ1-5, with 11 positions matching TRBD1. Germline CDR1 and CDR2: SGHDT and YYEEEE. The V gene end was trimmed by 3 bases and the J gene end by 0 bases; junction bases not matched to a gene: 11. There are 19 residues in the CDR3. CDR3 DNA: TGTGCCAGCAGCTCCCGGCGGACAGGGGGCGGGTATAGCAATCAGCCCCAGCATTTT. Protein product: CASSSRRTGGGYSNQPQHF. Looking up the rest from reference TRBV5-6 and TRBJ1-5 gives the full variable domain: DAGVTQSPTHLIKTRGQQVTLRCSPKSGHDTVSWYQQALGQGPQFIFQYYEEEERQRGNFPDRFSGHQFPNYSSELNVNALLLGDSALYLCASSSRRTGGGYSNQPQHFGDGTRLSIL.

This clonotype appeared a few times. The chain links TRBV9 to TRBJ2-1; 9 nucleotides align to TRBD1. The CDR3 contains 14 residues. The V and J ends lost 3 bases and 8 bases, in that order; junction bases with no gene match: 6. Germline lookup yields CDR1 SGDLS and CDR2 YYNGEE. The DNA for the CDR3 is TGTGCCAGCAGCGAAACGGGACAGGGCGATGAGCAGTTCTTC. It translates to CASSETGQGDEQFF.

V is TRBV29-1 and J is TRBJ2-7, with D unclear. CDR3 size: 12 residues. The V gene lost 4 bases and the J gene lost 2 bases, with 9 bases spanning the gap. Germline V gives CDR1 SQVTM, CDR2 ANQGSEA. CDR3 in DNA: TGCAGCGTTGCCCTCGGCCCCTACGAGCAGTACTTC. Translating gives CSVALGPYEQYF.

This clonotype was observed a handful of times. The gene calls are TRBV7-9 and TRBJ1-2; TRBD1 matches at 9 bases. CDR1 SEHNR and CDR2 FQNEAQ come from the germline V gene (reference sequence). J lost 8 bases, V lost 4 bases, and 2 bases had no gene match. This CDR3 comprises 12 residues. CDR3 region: CASSYTGGGYTF. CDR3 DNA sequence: TGTGCCAGCAGCTATACAGGGGGCGGCTACACCTTC.

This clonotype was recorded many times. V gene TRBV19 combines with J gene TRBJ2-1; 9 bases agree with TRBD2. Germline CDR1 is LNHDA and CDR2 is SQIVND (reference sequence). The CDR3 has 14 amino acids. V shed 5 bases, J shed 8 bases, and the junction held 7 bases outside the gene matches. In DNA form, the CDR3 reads TGTGCCAGTAGTCGGCTAGCGGGAATCGATGAGCAGTTCTTC. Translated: CASSRLAGIDEQFF.

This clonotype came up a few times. This CDR3 reads CSATRDNEKLFF. The CDR3 DNA reads TGCAGCGCCACTAGGGATAATGAAAAACTGTTTTTT. V usage is TRBV29-1 and J usage is TRBJ1-4; the D is unclear. The CDR3 runs 12 residues. Germline CDR1 is SQVTM and CDR2 is ANQGSEA. V was pared by 7 bases and J by 4 bases, with 10 bases between.

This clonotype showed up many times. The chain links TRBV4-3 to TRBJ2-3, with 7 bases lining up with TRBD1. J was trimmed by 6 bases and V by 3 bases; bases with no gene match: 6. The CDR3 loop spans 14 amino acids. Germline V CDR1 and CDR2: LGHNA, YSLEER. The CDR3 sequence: CASSHYRGGDTQYF. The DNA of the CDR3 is TGCGCCAGCAGCCACTACAGGGGTGGCGATACGCAGTATTTT.

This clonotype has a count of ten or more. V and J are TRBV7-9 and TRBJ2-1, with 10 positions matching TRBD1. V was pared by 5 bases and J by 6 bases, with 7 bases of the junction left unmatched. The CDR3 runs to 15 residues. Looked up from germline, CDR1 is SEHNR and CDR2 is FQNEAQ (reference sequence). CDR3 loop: CASSLDRGPGNEQFF. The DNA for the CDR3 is TGTGCCAGCAGCCTAGACAGGGGGCCGGGCAATGAGCAGTTCTTC.

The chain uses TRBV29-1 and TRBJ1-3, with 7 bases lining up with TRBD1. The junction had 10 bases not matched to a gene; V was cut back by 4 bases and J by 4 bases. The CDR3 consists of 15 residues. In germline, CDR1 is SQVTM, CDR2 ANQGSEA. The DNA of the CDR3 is TGCAGCGTTGCGCTAACGACAGGGATCGGAAACACCATATATTTT. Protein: CSVALTTGIGNTIYF. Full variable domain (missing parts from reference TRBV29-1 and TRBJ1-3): SAVISQKPSRDICQRGTSLTIQCQVDSQVTMMFWYRQQPGQSLTLIATANQGSEATYESGFVIDKFPISRPNLTFSTLTVSNMSPEDSSIYLCSVALTTGIGNTIYFGEGSWLTVV.

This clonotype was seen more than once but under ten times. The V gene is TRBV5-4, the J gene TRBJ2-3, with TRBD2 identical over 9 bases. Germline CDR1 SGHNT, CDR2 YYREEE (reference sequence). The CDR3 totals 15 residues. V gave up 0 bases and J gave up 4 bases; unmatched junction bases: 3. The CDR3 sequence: CASSLEGGRADTQYF. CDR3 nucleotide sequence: TGTGCCAGCAGCTTGGAAGGCGGGAGGGCAGATACGCAGTATTTT.

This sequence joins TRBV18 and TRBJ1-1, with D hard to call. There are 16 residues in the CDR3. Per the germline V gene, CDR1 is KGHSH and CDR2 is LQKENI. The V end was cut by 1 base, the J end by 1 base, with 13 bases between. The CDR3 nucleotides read TGTGCCAGCTCACCACTTCAGCAGATTGCGAACACTGAAGCTTTCTTT. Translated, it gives CASSPLQQIANTEAFF.

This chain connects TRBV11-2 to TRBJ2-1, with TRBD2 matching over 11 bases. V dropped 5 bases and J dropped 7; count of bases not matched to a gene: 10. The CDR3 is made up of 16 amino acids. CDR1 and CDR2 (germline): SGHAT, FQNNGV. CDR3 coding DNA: TGTGCCAGCAGCCAAGGAGCTAGCGGGAGGACTAATGAGCAGTTCTTC. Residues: CASSQGASGRTNEQFF.

This chain's CDR3 is CASSLGGGAGNEQFF. The CDR3 DNA sequence: TGCGCCAGCAGCTTGGGAGGGGGCGCAGGAAATGAGCAGTTCTTC. V is TRBV5-1 and J is TRBJ2-1; 7 nucleotides agree with TRBD1. V shed 0 bases and J 7 bases; nucleotides not matched to a gene: 7. Germline V gene lookup returns CDR1 SGHRS and CDR2 YFSETQ. The CDR3 runs to 15 residues.

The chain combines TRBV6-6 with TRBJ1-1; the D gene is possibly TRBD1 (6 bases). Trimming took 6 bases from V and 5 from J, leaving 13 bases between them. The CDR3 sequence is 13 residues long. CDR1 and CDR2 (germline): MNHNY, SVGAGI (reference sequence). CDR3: CASRKQGGTEAFF. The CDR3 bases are TGTGCCAGCAGGAAACAGGGCGGGACTGAAGCTTTCTTT.

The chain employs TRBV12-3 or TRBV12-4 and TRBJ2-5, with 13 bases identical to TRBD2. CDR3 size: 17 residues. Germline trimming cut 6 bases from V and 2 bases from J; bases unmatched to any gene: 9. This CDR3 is CASSLKTSGRPQETQYF. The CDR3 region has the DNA TGTGCCAGCAGCCTCAAGACTAGCGGGAGGCCACAAGAGACCCAGTACTTC.

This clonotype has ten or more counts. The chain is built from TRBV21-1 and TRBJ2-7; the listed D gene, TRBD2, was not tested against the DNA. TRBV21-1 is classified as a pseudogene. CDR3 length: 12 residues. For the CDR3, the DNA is TGTGCCAGCGGGACTAGCACCTACGAGCAGTACTTC. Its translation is CASGTSTYEQYF.

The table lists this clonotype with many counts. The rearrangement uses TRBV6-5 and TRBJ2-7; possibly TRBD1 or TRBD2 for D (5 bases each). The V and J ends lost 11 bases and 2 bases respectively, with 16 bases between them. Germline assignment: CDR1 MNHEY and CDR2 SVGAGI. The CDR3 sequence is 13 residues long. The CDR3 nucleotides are TGTGCCTGCGCCCGGGACGGAGCCTACGAGCAGTACTTC. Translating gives CACARDGAYEQYF.

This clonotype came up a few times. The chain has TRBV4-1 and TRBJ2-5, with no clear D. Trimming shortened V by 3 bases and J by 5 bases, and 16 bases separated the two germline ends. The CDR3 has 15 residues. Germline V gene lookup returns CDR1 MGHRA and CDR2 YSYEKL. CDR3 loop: CASSQLVGDRETQYF. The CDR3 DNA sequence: TGCGCCAGCAGCCAGCTAGTTGGTGATCGGGAGACCCAGTACTTC.

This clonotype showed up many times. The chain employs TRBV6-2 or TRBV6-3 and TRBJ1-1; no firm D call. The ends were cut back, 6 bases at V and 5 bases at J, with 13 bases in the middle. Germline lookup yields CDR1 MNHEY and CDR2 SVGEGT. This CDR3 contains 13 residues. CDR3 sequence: CASSDRLGTEAFF. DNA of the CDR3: TGTGCCAGCAGCGACCGCCTTGGGACTGAAGCTTTCTTT.

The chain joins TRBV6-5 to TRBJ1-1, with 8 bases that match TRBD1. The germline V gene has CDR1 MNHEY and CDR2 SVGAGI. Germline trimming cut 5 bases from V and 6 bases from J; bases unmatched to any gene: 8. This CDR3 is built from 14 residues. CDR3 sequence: CASSTLTGGAEAFF. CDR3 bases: TGTGCCAGCAGTACCTTAACAGGGGGGGCTGAAGCTTTCTTT.

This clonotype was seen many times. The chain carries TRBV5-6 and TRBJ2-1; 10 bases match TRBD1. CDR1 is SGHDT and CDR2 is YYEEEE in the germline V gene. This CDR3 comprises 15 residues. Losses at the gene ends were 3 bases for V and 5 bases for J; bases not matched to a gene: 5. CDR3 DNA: TGTGCCAGCAGCTCCCCCGGGACAGGGGACAATGAGCAGTTCTTC. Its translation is CASSSPGTGDNEQFF.

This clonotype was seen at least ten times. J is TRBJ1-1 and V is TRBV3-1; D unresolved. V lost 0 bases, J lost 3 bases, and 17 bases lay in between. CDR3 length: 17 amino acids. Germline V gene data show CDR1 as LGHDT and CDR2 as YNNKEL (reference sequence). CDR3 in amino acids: CASSQESRGSPYTEAFF. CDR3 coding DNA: TGTGCCAGCAGCCAAGAAAGTCGGGGAAGCCCTTACACTGAAGCTTTCTTT.

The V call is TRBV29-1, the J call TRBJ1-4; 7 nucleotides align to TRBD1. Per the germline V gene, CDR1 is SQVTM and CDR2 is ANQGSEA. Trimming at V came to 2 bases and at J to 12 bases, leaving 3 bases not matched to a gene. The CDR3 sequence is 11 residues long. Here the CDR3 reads CSVERQGQLFF. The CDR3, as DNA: TGCAGCGTTGAACGACAGGGCCAACTGTTTTTT. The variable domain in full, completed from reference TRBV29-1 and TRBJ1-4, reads SAVISQKPSRDICQRGTSLTIQCQVDSQVTMMFWYRQQPGQSLTLIATANQGSEATYESGFVIDKFPISRPNLTFSTLTVSNMSPEDSSIYLCSVERQGQLFFGSGTQLSVL.

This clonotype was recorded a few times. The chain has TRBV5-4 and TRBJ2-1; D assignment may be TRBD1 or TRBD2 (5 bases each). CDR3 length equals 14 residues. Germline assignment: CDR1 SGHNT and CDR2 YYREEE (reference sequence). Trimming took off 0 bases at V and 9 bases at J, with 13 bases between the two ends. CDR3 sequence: CASSLVTSGGEQFF. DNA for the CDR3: TGTGCCAGCAGCTTGGTCACCAGTGGGGGTGAGCAGTTCTTC. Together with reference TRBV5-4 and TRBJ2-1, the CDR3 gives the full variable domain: ETGVTQSPTHLIKTRGQQVTLRCSSQSGHNTVSWYQQALGQGPQFIFQYYREEENGRGNFPPRFSGLQFPNYSSELNVNALELDDSALYLCASSLVTSGGEQFFGPGTRLTVL.